One T cell receptor beta chain is described in this entry. The source of the sample is a study of T-cell memory formation after mild COVID-19. MiXCR, run by TCRdb on the 5' RACE reads, gives a single entry per CDR3 protein. This table has around 500,000 distinct CDR3 sequences, 18% appearing once. The ends were cut back, 7 bases at V and 3 bases at J, with 33 bases in the middle. The germline CDR1 and CDR2 sequences are MNHEY and SVGAGI. The CDR3 totals 20 residues. This clonotype originated in an adult woman who had mild COVID-19 (a few samples of this study predate the infection). Cell type and time point are not known. V and J are TRBV6-5 and TRBJ1-2, with a tentative D call TRBD1 (6 bases). Sequenced sample: PBMCs or a T cell subset sorted from them (not recorded which). The CDR3 sequence is CASTQIGGGRGAWSYYGYTF. The CDR3 DNA reads TGTGCCAGCACCCAAATCGGTGGGGGGAGGGGGGCTTGGAGCTACTATGGCTACACCTTC.